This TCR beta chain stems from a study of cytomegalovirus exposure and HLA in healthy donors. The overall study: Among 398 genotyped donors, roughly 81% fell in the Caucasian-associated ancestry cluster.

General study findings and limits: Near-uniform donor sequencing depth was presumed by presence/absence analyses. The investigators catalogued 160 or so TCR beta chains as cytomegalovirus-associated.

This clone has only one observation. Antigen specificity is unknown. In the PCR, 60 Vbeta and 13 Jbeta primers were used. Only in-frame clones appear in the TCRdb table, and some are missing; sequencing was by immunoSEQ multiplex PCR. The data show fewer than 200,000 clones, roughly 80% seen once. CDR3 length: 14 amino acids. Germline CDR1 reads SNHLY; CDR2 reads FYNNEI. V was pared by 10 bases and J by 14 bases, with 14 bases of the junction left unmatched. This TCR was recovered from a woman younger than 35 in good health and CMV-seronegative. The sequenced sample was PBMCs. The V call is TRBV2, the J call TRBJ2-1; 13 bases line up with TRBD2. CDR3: CATTSGRADRRKFF. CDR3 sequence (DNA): TGTGCCACCACTAGCGGGAGGGCCGATAGGCGCAAGTTCTTC.